The present T cell receptor beta chain was sequenced within a study of T cell repertoires in cytomegalovirus infection. The wider study: CMV infection plus the matching HLA type was flagged by public TCR beta signatures. Study results and limitations: The ex vivo response was dominated by HLA-C-restricted CMV-specific TCR beta clonotypes. Carriers of CMV and the relevant HLA type were discriminated by public TCR beta frequency.

This clonotype was detected many times. Its antigen is currently unknown. A single record per CDR3 protein comes from TCRdb applying MiXCR to the reads. The data hold around 530,000 distinct CDR3 sequences, with approximately 15% observed a single time. Germline V CDR1 and CDR2: SGHVS, FQNEAQ. The V gene lost 1 base and the J gene lost 5 bases, with 12 bases spanning the gap. This CDR3 is built from 14 residues. The sequencing sample was made of CD8+ T cells from PBMCs. This TCR was recovered from a human donor in good health (CMV status not recorded). Some clones in this sample may be carry-over from other donors' samples. This chain joins TRBV7-8 and TRBJ2-7; D is uncertain. Here the CDR3 DNA reads TGTGCCAGCAGCTTAGACAGCCCTGGCGACGAGCAGTACTTC. Translation: CASSLDSPGDEQYF.